The clone carrying this T cell receptor (beta chain) was seen repeatedly, ten times or more. Antigen: not known. This entry belongs to a study of spatial heterogeneity in lung cancer. Study results and limitations: Coverage of tumor T cells was estimated at around 7% for alpha chains and around 12% for beta chains. Mutation counts in tumors were tracked by counts of expanded intratumoral alpha and beta TCRs.

The time point denotes: sample taken at primary tumor resection. A total of approximately 69 untreated early-stage non-small cell lung cancer patients served as donors. Frozen PBMC, nontumor lung or tumor provided whole RNA, which was sequenced unsorted. The germline CDR1 and CDR2 sequences are ENHRY and SYGVKD. This CDR3 has 14 amino acids. With 7 bases clipped from V and 7 bases from J, the junction kept 10 bases outside the gene matches. Every individual TCR cDNA molecule carried its own unique molecular identifier, which allowed correction of PCR and sequencing errors. TCRdb used MiXCR to reprocess the 5' RACE reads, holding one entry per CDR3 protein. The sample consists of some 97,000 distinct CDR3 sequences, about 4.4% of them appearing once.

The chain is built from TRBV10-3 and TRBJ1-3; 7 bases are shared with TRBD1. The source is a male donor with early-stage non-small cell lung cancer. This sample comprised lung tumor tissue, obtained at surgery. CDR3 DNA: TGTGCCATCACCGAGCGGGACAGCGGGAACACCATATATTTT. Its protein is CAITERDSGNTIYF.